Listed below are T cell receptor beta chains from one sample, sequenced in a study of shared clonotypes between healthy human individuals. TCRdb keeps only in-frame clones here, not all; method: immunoSEQ multiplex PCR. The table records over 2,000,000 clones, 85% to 95% of them present only once. The sequenced sample was naive CD8+ T cells from PBMCs. The receptors were gathered from a man between 18 and 29 years old in good health. Some clones in this sample may be carry-over from other donors' samples. The CDR3 runs from the conserved cysteine through the conserved F or W. A D gene is named only where the DNA matches it firmly. Size tells how often a clone was seen (once, few, many) or the class of an expanded clone, and some rows leave it out.

TGTGCCAGCAGCGGAGGGACCGGGGAGCTGTTTTTT	CASSGGTGELFF	NA	NA	TRBV5-4	TRBJ2-2	12
TGTGCCAGCAGTTTTGGGACTGGGGCCTACGAGCAGTACTTC	CASSFGTGAYEQYF	NA	NA	TRBV27	TRBJ2-7	14
TGTGCCAGCAGAATTGGGGGTGAGGACAATGAGCAGTTCTTC	CASRIGGEDNEQFF	NA	NA	TRBV6-4	TRBJ2-1	14
TGTGCCAGCAGCTTAGTCTTACGGGAAAAACTGTTTTTT	CASSLVLREKLFF	NA	NA	TRBV7-9	TRBJ1-4	13
TGCGCCAGCAGCCAAGATTACGCCCCCCAGGGGCCTAGCACAGATACGCAGTATTTT	CASSQDYAPQGPSTDTQYF	NA	NA	TRBV4-3	TRBJ2-3	19
TGTGCCAGCAGCGTAGAGGCCACAGATACGCAGTATTTT	CASSVEATDTQYF	NA	NA	TRBV9	TRBJ2-3	13
TGTGCCAGTAAATTGACAGACCTAGGATACAATGAGCAGTTCTTC	CASKLTDLGYNEQFF	NA	NA	TRBV19	TRBJ2-1	15
TGTGCCAGCAGCTTAGGCGGGCTAGCGGTGGAGACCCAGTACTTC	CASSLGGLAVETQYF	TRBD2	NA	TRBV11-2	TRBJ2-5	15
TGTGCCAGCAGTTTAGGAGCGGGAGGCAATGAGCAGTTCTTC	CASSLGAGGNEQFF	TRBD2	NA	TRBV27	TRBJ2-1	14
TGTGCCAGCAGCTTCGGAGGGGTGGGCAACATTCAGTACTTC	CASSFGGVGNIQYF	NA	NA	TRBV7-2	TRBJ2-4	14
TGTGCCAGCAGTGACAGGGTAACGGCTTTCTTT	CASSDRVTAFF	TRBD1	once	TRBV6-5	TRBJ1-1	11
TGTGCCAGCCAACTAGCGGGAGGGCCTTCCTACAATGAGCAGTTCTTC	CASQLAGGPSYNEQFF	TRBD2	NA	TRBV25-1	TRBJ2-1	16
TGTGCCAGCAGCTTGGTGTGGGGTCGGAATCAGCCCCAGCATTTT	CASSLVWGRNQPQHF	NA	NA	TRBV5-5	TRBJ1-5	15
TGTGCCAGCAGCTCCCCCGGGACGGGAAATGAAAAACTGTTTTTT	CASSSPGTGNEKLFF	NA	NA	TRBV7-9	TRBJ1-4	15
TGTGCCAGCACCTCCCTGGGAGAAAACACTGAAGCTTTCTTT	CASTSLGENTEAFF	NA	NA	TRBV28	TRBJ1-1	14
TGTGCCAGCACCCCCCGTGGGCGGGACACTGAAGCTTTCTTT	CASTPRGRDTEAFF	NA	once	TRBV7-9	TRBJ1-1	14
TGTGCCAGCAGTGAAATTTTGGGGTTTGAAGCTTTCTTT	CASSEILGFEAFF	NA	NA	TRBV2	TRBJ1-1	13
TGTGCCAGCAGTTTTTCCGGGGAGAGCACAGATACGCAGTATTTT	CASSFSGESTDTQYF	NA	NA	TRBV28	TRBJ2-3	15
TGTGCCAGCAGCTTGGGGGGAGGGGCGAACTACAATGAGCAGTTCTTC	CASSLGGGANYNEQFF	TRBD2	NA	TRBV7-9	TRBJ2-1	16
TGCGCCAGCAGCCCACTAGCGGGGATACAGTACTTC	CASSPLAGIQYF	TRBD2	NA	TRBV4-1	TRBJ2-4	12
TGTGCCAGCAGTACCGGACAGTATCTTGAGGGAAACACCATATATTTT	CASSTGQYLEGNTIYF	NA	NA	TRBV6-6	TRBJ1-3	16
TGTGCCAGCAGTTGGGGAGCGGGAGGCAAACTCTACGAGCAGTACTTC	CASSWGAGGKLYEQYF	TRBD2	NA	TRBV27	TRBJ2-7	16
TGTGCCAGCAGCCCACCACTAGCGGGAGTGTTAGATACGCAGTATTTT	CASSPPLAGVLDTQYF	TRBD2	NA	TRBV9	TRBJ2-3	16
TGTGCCAGCAGCTTCCTACAGGGGGACATTGGCGGGAGGGCCGGAAAGACCCAGTACTTC	CASSFLQGDIGGRAGKTQYF	NA	NA	TRBV13	TRBJ2-5	20
TGTGCCAGCAGCGCACTGGAGGGAGCCTACAATGAGCAGTTCTTC	CASSALEGAYNEQFF	NA	NA	TRBV9	TRBJ2-1	15
TGTGCCAGCACGACTTATGACACCCGCCCTAACAATGAGCAGTTCTTC	CASTTYDTRPNNEQFF	NA	NA	TRBV27	TRBJ2-1	16
TGTGCCAGCAGCCTAACCCTAGCGGGGAACTACAATGAGCAGTTCTTC	CASSLTLAGNYNEQFF	TRBD2	NA	TRBV7-3	TRBJ2-1	16
TGTGCCAGCAGCTTAGACAGGGGGTTTTCCGAGCAGTACTTC	CASSLDRGFSEQYF	TRBD1	NA	TRBV5-6	TRBJ2-7	14
TGTGCCAGCAGCGCACCCGGAGGGAGGGCCTACAATGAGCAGTTCTTC	CASSAPGGRAYNEQFF	TRBD2	NA	TRBV9	TRBJ2-1	16
TGCGCCAGCAGCGAACACGACTACATATCCTACGAGCAGTACTTC	CASSEHDYISYEQYF	NA	NA	TRBV4-1	TRBJ2-7	15
TGTGCCACCAGAAGATATTCACGAGGGCGCACTGAAGCTTTCTTT	CATRRYSRGRTEAFF	NA	NA	TRBV15	TRBJ1-1	15
TGTGCCAGCAGCGTAGATGGCGGGAGTAACAATGAGCAGTTCTTC	CASSVDGGSNNEQFF	TRBD2	NA	TRBV9	TRBJ2-1	15
TGTGCCAGTAGACGGGACAGGGATGGGACTGAAGCTTTCTTT	CASRRDRDGTEAFF	TRBD1	NA	TRBV19	TRBJ1-1	14
TGTGCCAGCAGCTTATCCCCAAGGGGTAGCACTGAAGCTTTCTTT	CASSLSPRGSTEAFF	NA	NA	TRBV7-3	TRBJ1-1	15
TGTGCCAGCAGCCCAGTGGCGACAGGGTTGGTCACAGATACGCAGTATTTT	CASSPVATGLVTDTQYF	TRBD1	NA	TRBV5-6	TRBJ2-3	17
TGCGCCAGTACAGGGGACGCGGACTATGGCTACACCTTC	CASTGDADYGYTF	TRBD1	NA	TRBV5-1	TRBJ1-2	13
TGTGCCAGCAGTGACATACCACCGGGACAGGGGGCGCCGTACATTCAGTACTTC	CASSDIPPGQGAPYIQYF	TRBD1	NA	TRBV6-1	TRBJ2-4	18
TGTGCCAGCAGTTACTCGAGTGGACTAGCACTCTACGAGCAGTACTTC	CASSYSSGLALYEQYF	TRBD2	NA	TRBV6-5	TRBJ2-7	16
TGTGCCAGCAGCCCCTCGGGGGAGGGGGTATATGAAAAACTGTTTTTT	CASSPSGEGVYEKLFF	NA	NA	TRBV5-6	TRBJ1-4	16